Following are 5 T cell receptor beta chains from one sample sequenced in a study of blood T cell repertoires in COVID-19. Generated by immunoSEQ multiplex PCR, the TCRdb table keeps only in-frame clones and is missing some. There are 350,000 to 450,000 clones in the sample; around nine tenths occur only once, and 7% to 7.5% lies in the top ten. The sample was peripheral blood. These TCRs come from a woman aged 55-70 years with COVID-19, enrolled during active disease.

The chain joins TRBV19 to TRBJ2-7; a possible D gene is TRBD1 (6 bases). CDR1 and CDR2 (germline): LNHDA, SQIVND (reference sequence). This CDR3 is built from 15 residues. The germline V and J ends were trimmed by 4 bases and 4 bases, with 17 bases remaining between them. DNA of the CDR3: TGTGCCAGTAGTACAGTGTCGTCAGGGGCGTACGAGCAGTACTTC. It codes for CASSTVSSGAYEQYF.

Of note for this clone: Other nucleotide sequences from this sample produce the same CDR3. This chain joins TRBV7-9 and TRBJ1-1; possible D gene TRBD1, 5 bases. This CDR3 region has 11 residues. V lost 1 base and J 8 bases, leaving 5 bases between the germline ends. Germline values: CDR1 SEHNR, CDR2 FQNEAQ (reference sequence). The CDR3 bases are TGTGCCAGCAGCTTAGACAGGGAAGCTTTCTTT. Its protein is CASSLDREAFF.

The genes are TRBV7-2 and TRBJ2-5; tentatively, D is TRBD2 (5 bases). Germline CDR1 is SGHTA and CDR2 is FQGNSA. Trimming took off 4 bases at V and 1 base at J, with 13 bases between the two ends. The CDR3 runs 15 residues. CDR3 nucleotide sequence: TGTGCCAGCAGCTCGGACTTTAGCAGCCAAGAGACCCAGTACTTC. It codes for CASSSDFSSQETQYF.

This clone was observed at least ten times. The chain is built from TRBV9 and TRBJ2-7, with 7 bases fitting TRBD1. Trimming took 3 bases from V and 7 from J; bases not matched to a gene: 10. Germline V gene sequence: CDR1 SGDLS, CDR2 YYNGEE. The CDR3 has 14 amino acids. Written as DNA, the CDR3 is TGTGCCAGCAGCGCCACCTACAGGGGTGGAGAGCAGTACTTC. This gives the protein CASSATYRGGEQYF.

V usage is TRBV19 and J usage is TRBJ1-2; TRBD1 aligns across 7 bases. The CDR3 has 14 amino acids. Germline V CDR1 and CDR2: LNHDA, SQIVND (reference sequence). Trimming took 6 bases from V and 5 from J; bases not matched to a gene: 9. CDR3 nucleotides: TGTGCCAGTAGACTTCGACAGGGATGGTATGGCTACACCTTC. This translates into CASRLRQGWYGYTF.